This is a list of T cell receptor beta chains from one sample in a study of post-analysis software for immune sequencing data. MiXCR was run by TCRdb on the PCR reads, yielding one entry per CDR3 protein. Counted here are almost 700,000 distinct CDR3 sequences, 55% to 60% occurring once; the ten biggest clones make up approximately 10%. Sequencing was done on a sample of blood. The receptors stem from a girl aged 2 to 10 with multiple sclerosis. Each CDR3 is given with its conserved first and last residue. Fields, in order: V gene, J gene, CDR3 protein.

TRBV12-3/TRBV12-4	TRBJ1-2	CASSWDRAAGYTF
TRBV6-2/TRBV6-3	TRBJ2-3	CASSYERVLTDTQYF
TRBV7-2	TRBJ2-1	CASSLDKSGTSSYNEQFF
TRBV29-1	-	CSVEVAGVTLRETQYF
TRBV19	TRBJ2-7	CASSRAGRDEQYF
TRBV20-1	TRBJ2-7	CSAPATGLSYEQYF
TRBV30	TRBJ1-2	CAWSPGSYGYTF
TRBV25-1	TRBJ2-3	CASSEYGTSDLTDTQYF
TRBV20-1	TRBJ2-3	CSARDPTDTQYF
TRBV5-1	TRBJ1-2	CASSSGDSRGGYTF
TRBV7-2	TRBJ2-1	CANSPGTGGVYNEQFF
TRBV20-1	TRBJ1-5	CSARKGGVEPQHF
TRBV20-1	TRBJ2-6	CSASPASGANVLTF
TRBV2	-	CASNSVAGGPLGEQYF
TRBV11-2	TRBJ2-1	CASSLGIQIPNEQFF
TRBV6-6	TRBJ1-1	CASSYGPGGTEAFF
TRBV10-3	TRBJ2-2	CATSQDREDGELFF
TRBV7-2	TRBJ2-6	CASSLTTGSLFGANVLTF
TRBV20-1	TRBJ2-5	CSAGSGATETQYF
TRBV20-1	TRBJ2-3	CSADTQYF
TRBV29-1	TRBJ2-5	CSVDAWEETQYF
TRBV6-6	TRBJ1-2	CASRIQGGYGYTF
TRBV29-1	TRBJ1-2	CGYWRGNYGYTF
TRBV6-5	TRBJ2-1	CASSHYGGGYNEQFF
TRBV29-1	TRBJ1-2	CSVEGQGKGDNYGNTF
TRBV11-2	TRBJ1-1	CASSLDPGIGTEAFF
TRBV7-9	TRBJ2-3	CASSLVPSLSTDTQYF
TRBV5-1	TRBJ1-2	CASSPRTEPWEGYTF
TRBV18	TRBJ2-5	CASSPRTSGGETQYF
TRBV12-3/TRBV12-4	TRBJ2-5	CASSPGARAQYF
TRBV28	TRBJ2-7	CASRDTAAYEQYF
TRBV20-1	TRBJ2-5	CSAQDRGQETQYF
TRBV6-5	TRBJ2-1	CASSLASKGRYNEQFF
TRBV4-1	TRBJ2-1	CASSDGSGYNEQFF
TRBV29-1	TRBJ2-3	CSVEVGGDTQYF
TRBV10-3	TRBJ2-1	CAISEGRVDYNEQFF
TRBV7-8	TRBJ2-5	CASSGGSGTWETQYF
TRBV2	TRBJ2-1	CASSESLRRGEQFF
TRBV9	TRBJ2-1	CASSVATPTSGKLDNEQFF
TRBV29-1	TRBJ2-7	CSVEEGREEAYEQYF
TRBV20-1	TRBJ2-3	CSALQGPDTQYF
TRBV5-1	TRBJ2-3	CASSREDTQYF
TRBV19	TRBJ1-1	CANTGGTRFAEAFF
TRBV5-1	TRBJ1-4	CASSLIPGRTNEKLFF
TRBV29-1	TRBJ2-7	CSVEDRGPYEQYF
TRBV30	TRBJ2-7	CAWSVGDIYEQYF
TRBV6-5	TRBJ2-1	CASSHDPGEQFF
TRBV29-1	TRBJ2-1	CSVAPISDGTGSYNEQFF